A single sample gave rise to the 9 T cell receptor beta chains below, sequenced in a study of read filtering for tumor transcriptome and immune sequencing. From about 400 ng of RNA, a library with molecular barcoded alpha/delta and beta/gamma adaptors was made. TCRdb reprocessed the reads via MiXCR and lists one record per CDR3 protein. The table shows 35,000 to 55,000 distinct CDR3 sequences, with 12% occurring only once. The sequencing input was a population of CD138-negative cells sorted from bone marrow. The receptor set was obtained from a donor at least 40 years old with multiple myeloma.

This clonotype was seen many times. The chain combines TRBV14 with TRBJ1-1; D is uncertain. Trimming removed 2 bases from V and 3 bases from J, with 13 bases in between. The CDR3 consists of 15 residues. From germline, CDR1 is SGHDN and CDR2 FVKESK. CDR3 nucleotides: TGTGCCAGCAGCCAACACTTACCCGGGGACACTGAAGCTTTCTTT. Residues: CASSQHLPGDTEAFF.

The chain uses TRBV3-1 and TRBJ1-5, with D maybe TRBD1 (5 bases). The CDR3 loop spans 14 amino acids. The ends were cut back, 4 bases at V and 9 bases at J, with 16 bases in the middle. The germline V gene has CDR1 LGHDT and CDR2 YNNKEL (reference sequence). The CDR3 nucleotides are TGTGCCAGCAGCCGAGAAAACGGGGGTCGGCCCCAGCATTTT. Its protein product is CASSRENGGRPQHF.

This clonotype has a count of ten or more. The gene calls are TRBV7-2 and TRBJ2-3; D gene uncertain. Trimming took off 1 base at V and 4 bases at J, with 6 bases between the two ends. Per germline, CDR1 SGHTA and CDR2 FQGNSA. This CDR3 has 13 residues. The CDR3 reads CASSLEVSDTQYF. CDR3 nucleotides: TGTGCCAGCAGCTTAGAAGTTTCAGATACGCAGTATTTT.

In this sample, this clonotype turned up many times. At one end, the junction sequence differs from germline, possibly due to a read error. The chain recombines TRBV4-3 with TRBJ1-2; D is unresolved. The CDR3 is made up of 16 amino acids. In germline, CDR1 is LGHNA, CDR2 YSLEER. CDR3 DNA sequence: TGCGCCAGCAGTCAAGAAGAAGTCGGGGTCGGATATGGCTACACCTTC. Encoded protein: CASSQEEVGVGYGYTF.

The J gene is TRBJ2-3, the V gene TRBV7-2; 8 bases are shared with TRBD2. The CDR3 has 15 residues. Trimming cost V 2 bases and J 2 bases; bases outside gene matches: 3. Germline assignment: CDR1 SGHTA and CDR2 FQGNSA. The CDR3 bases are TGTGCCAGCAGCTTAAGGCGGGAGGACACAGATACGCAGTATTTT. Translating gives CASSLRREDTDTQYF.

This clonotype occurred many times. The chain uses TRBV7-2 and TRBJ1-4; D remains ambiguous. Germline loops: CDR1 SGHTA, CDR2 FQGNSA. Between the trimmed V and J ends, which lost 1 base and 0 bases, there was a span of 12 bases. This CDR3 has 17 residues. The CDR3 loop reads CASSLVSGFATNEKLFF. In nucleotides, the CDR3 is TGTGCCAGCAGCTTAGTATCGGGTTTTGCAACTAATGAAAAACTGTTTTTT.

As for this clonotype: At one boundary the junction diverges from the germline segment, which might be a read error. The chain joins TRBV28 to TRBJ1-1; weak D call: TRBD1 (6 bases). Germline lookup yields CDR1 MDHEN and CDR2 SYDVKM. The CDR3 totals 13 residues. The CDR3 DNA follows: TGTGCCACCGAAACAGGGCGTGACACTGAAGCCCTCTTT. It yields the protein CATETGRDTEALF.

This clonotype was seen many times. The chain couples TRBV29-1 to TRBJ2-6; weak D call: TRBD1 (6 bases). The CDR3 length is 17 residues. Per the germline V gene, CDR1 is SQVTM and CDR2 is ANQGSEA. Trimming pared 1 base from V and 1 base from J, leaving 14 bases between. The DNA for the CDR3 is TGCAGCGTTGAAGCCATCACAGGGCGATCTGGGGCCAACGTCCTGACTTTC. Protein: CSVEAITGRSGANVLTF.

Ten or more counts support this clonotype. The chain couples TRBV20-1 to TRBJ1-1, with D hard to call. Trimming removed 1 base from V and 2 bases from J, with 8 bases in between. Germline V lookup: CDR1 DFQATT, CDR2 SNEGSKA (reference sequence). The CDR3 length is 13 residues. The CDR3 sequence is CSARGQVNTEAFF. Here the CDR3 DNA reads TGCAGTGCTAGAGGACAAGTTAACACTGAAGCTTTCTTT.